These 29 T cell receptor beta chains were sequenced from one sample in a study of identical twins. Each CDR3 protein is one row after TCRdb ran MiXCR on the 5' RACE reads. The data show 750,000 to 950,000 distinct CDR3 sequences, roughly an eighth seen once. This sample was shared with a second study, whose subject was yellow fever vaccine responses in identical twins.

Material for sequencing was PBMCs. These receptors were taken from a woman between 18 and 29 years old in good health.

The genes are TRBV14 and TRBJ2-1, with a tentative D call TRBD2 (5 bases). V was clipped by 5 bases and J by 8 bases, with 19 bases between them. This CDR3 comprises 15 residues. Germline CDR1 reads SGHDN; CDR2 reads FVKESK. The CDR3 nucleotides are TGTGCCAGCAGCTCCAGGAGGAGAGACGTGGATGAGCAGTTCTTC. It yields the protein CASSSRRRDVDEQFF.

The chain employs TRBV9 and TRBJ2-3, with 8 bases matching TRBD2. This CDR3 contains 15 residues. Germline trimming cut 0 bases from V and 4 bases from J; bases unmatched to any gene: 4. Per the germline V gene, CDR1 is SGDLS and CDR2 is YYNGEE. The CDR3 DNA reads TGTGCCAGCAGCGTAGCAGCGGGAGACGCAGATACGCAGTATTTT. Its protein product is CASSVAAGDADTQYF.

The sample holds a few counts of this clonotype. The V call is TRBV7-6, the J call TRBJ2-1; TRBD2 agrees at 9 bases. The trim removed 5 bases at V and 7 bases at J, leaving 12 bases unmatched. Germline V gene data show CDR1 as SGHVS and CDR2 as FNYEAQ. The CDR3 covers 16 residues. The CDR3 reads CASSPRGAGGSNEQFF. Written as DNA, the CDR3 is TGTGCCAGCAGCCCCCGAGGAGCGGGAGGTAGTAATGAGCAGTTCTTC.

The chain has TRBV12-3 or TRBV12-4 and TRBJ2-3, with 9 bases fitting TRBD2. J gave up 1 base and V 6 bases, and 11 bases lay outside the gene matches. This CDR3 comprises 17 residues. CDR3: CASSPTRLAVGTDTQYF. The CDR3 coding sequence is TGTGCCAGCAGCCCAACCCGACTAGCGGTGGGCACAGATACGCAGTATTTT.

Comments on this clonotype: Since a much larger clone is just one base distant, this may be a read error. The V gene is TRBV12-3 or TRBV12-4, the J gene TRBJ1-4, with D unresolved. V was clipped by 3 bases and J by 4 bases, with 3 bases between them. CDR3 length: 12 residues. The CDR3 protein is CASSFCNEKLFF. CDR3 DNA: TGTGCCAGCAGTTTTTGTAATGAAAAACTGTTTTTT.

This clonotype was seen only a few times. J is TRBJ2-5 and V is TRBV27, with 8 bases identical to TRBD2. The CDR3 has 15 amino acids. J lost 3 bases, V lost 8 bases, and 11 bases had no gene match. Germline V CDR1 and CDR2: MNHEY, SMNVEV (reference sequence). CDR3 nucleotides: TGTGCCAGCGGGCGGGGGGTGGCGGGGAAAGAGACCCAGTACTTC. This translates into CASGRGVAGKETQYF.

The rearrangement joins TRBV3-1 to TRBJ2-7; D not resolved. The V end was cut by 3 bases, the J end by 2 bases, with 5 bases between. CDR1 and CDR2 from the germline V gene are LGHDT and YNNKEL (reference sequence). The CDR3 has 12 residues. CDR3 DNA sequence: TGTGCCAGCAGCCACGGACCCTACGAGCAGTACGTC. Protein sequence: CASSHGPYEQYV.

This clonotype was recorded a few times. The chain uses TRBV12-3 or TRBV12-4 and TRBJ1-2; the D gene is possibly TRBD1 (5 bases). The CDR3 is made up of 14 amino acids. V was trimmed by 6 bases and J by 2 bases, leaving 13 bases between them. CDR3 in DNA: TGTGCCAGCAGGCCTGGGACGGGCAACTATGGCTACACCTTC. Translating it yields CASRPGTGNYGYTF.

The chain uses TRBV4-1 and TRBJ2-2, with D possibly being TRBD1 (5 bases). Germline assignment: CDR1 MGHRA and CDR2 YSYEKL. CDR3 length: 17 amino acids. Deletions cut 1 base from V and 3 bases from J, with 15 bases between. In nucleotides, the CDR3 is TGCGCCAGCAGCCAAGTACTACAGTTCAGGGACACCGGGGAGCTGTTTTTT. Translated: CASSQVLQFRDTGELFF.

This sequence joins TRBV11-1 and TRBJ2-1; 7 bases line up with TRBD2. J was trimmed by 5 bases and V by 3 bases; bases with no gene match: 19. There are 19 residues in the CDR3. The germline gives CDR1 SGHAT, CDR2 FQDESV (reference sequence). This CDR3 is CASSFFRLAEGPPHNEQFF. The CDR3 bases are TGTGCCAGCAGCTTCTTCCGACTAGCAGAGGGACCTCCCCACAATGAGCAGTTCTTC.

V gene TRBV18 combines with J gene TRBJ1-2; possible D gene TRBD1, 5 bases. This CDR3 comprises 15 residues. Looked up from germline, CDR1 is KGHSH and CDR2 is LQKENI. The germline V and J ends were trimmed by 5 bases and 2 bases, with 15 bases remaining between them. The CDR3 loop reads CASSSDTGTNYGYTF. The CDR3 DNA reads TGTGCCAGCTCATCAGATACTGGGACCAACTATGGCTACACCTTC.

This rearrangement joins TRBV12-3 or TRBV12-4 to TRBJ2-2, with 9 bases fitting TRBD1. V was clipped by 5 bases and J by 7 bases; unmatched bases: 5. The CDR3 is 14 amino acids. This CDR3 is CASSARTGVGELFF. Here the CDR3 DNA reads TGTGCCAGCAGTGCCAGGACAGGGGTCGGGGAGCTGTTTTTT.

This chain uses TRBV6-1 with TRBJ2-5; D is possibly TRBD1 (6 bases). Germline CDR1 reads MNHNS; CDR2 reads SASEGT. The V gene lost 6 bases and the J gene lost 4 bases, with 15 bases spanning the gap. The CDR3 is 14 amino acids. CDR3 bases: TGTGCCAGCAGGGCCGGACAGTCCAGAGAGACCCAGTACTTC. Translation: CASRAGQSRETQYF.

This clonotype was detected many times. The rearrangement uses TRBV7-9 and TRBJ1-1; D gene unclear. Germline lookup yields CDR1 SEHNR and CDR2 FQNEAQ (reference sequence). V dropped 5 bases and J dropped 7 bases, with 5 bases sitting between them. CDR3 size: 10 residues. The CDR3 sequence is CASSTVEAFF. The CDR3 DNA follows: TGTGCCAGCAGCACCGTTGAAGCTTTCTTT.

The table lists this clonotype with a few counts. The rearrangement links TRBV20-1 to TRBJ2-7; 10 bases match TRBD2. V lost 0 bases and J lost 5; bases outside the gene matches: 13. CDR1 and CDR2 (germline): DFQATT, SNEGSKA (reference sequence). This CDR3 has 17 residues. The CDR3 spells CSARDRGTSETIDEQYF. In DNA form, the CDR3 reads TGCAGTGCTAGAGATCGGGGGACTAGCGAAACCATAGACGAGCAGTACTTC.

This clonotype was picked up a small number of times. The chain has TRBV10-1 and TRBJ1-6; D remains unclear. The CDR3 consists of 17 residues. V shed 3 bases and J shed 9 bases, with 21 bases lying between them. Germline CDR1 is WNHNN and CDR2 is SYGVQD (reference sequence). The CDR3 protein is CASSDTDSLTSSSPLHF. The CDR3, as DNA: TGCGCCAGCAGTGATACGGATTCTCTGACAAGCTCTTCACCCCTCCACTTT.

The sample holds a few counts of this clonotype. This chain connects TRBV7-9 to TRBJ2-7, with D uncertain. CDR1 is SEHNR and CDR2 is FQNEAQ in the germline V gene (reference sequence). This CDR3 region has 14 residues. V dropped 5 bases and J dropped 3 bases, with 14 bases sitting between them. The CDR3 sequence is CASSNLLGFYEQYF. The CDR3 DNA follows: TGTGCCAGCAGCAACCTCCTTGGGTTCTACGAGCAGTACTTC.

This rearrangement joins TRBV2 to TRBJ2-3; 9 bases line up with TRBD2. The CDR3 extends over 13 amino acids. V shed 3 bases and J 11 bases; nucleotides not matched to a gene: 6. Germline V lookup: CDR1 SNHLY, CDR2 FYNNEI. CDR3 residues: CASSERLAALQYF. CDR3 in DNA: TGTGCCAGCAGTGAGCGACTAGCGGCACTGCAGTATTTT.

The table lists this clonotype with a few counts. This chain links TRBV12-3 or TRBV12-4 with TRBJ1-5, with a tentative D call TRBD1 (5 bases). V was pared by 2 bases and J by 4 bases, with 9 bases between. This CDR3 is 14 amino acids long. CDR3 sequence reads: CASSLSTVNQPQHF. In nucleotides, the CDR3 is TGTGCCAGCAGTTTATCGACAGTTAATCAGCCCCAGCATTTT.

In its sample, this clonotype was seen a few times. This sequence joins TRBV29-1 and TRBJ2-3, with D perhaps matching TRBD2 (5 bases). There are 13 residues in the CDR3. V lost 3 bases and J 2 bases, leaving 9 bases between the germline ends. Germline CDR1 and CDR2: SQVTM and ANQGSEA. The CDR3 loop is CSVESRDTDTQYF. For the CDR3, the DNA is TGCAGCGTTGAGAGCCGGGACACAGATACGCAGTATTTT.

The sample holds many counts of this clonotype. The V gene is TRBV15, the J gene TRBJ2-3; either TRBD1 or TRBD2 may supply D (5 bases each). This CDR3 is built from 19 residues. V lost 0 bases and J 4 bases, leaving 23 bases between the germline ends. Germline loops: CDR1 LNHNV, CDR2 YYDKDF (reference sequence). The DNA of the CDR3 is TGTGCCACCAGCAGAGATTCGGGACCCTCCTCGTCTGATTCAGATACGCAGTATTTT. Its protein is CATSRDSGPSSSDSDTQYF.

The gene calls are TRBV29-1 and TRBJ2-2; 10 bases fit TRBD2. Germline CDR1 is SQVTM and CDR2 is ANQGSEA. The CDR3 has 16 residues. Trimming took 4 bases from V and 0 from J; bases not matched to a gene: 5. The CDR3 region has the DNA TGCAGCGTTGGAACTAGCGGGACGGCGAACACCGGGGAGCTGTTTTTT. Protein sequence: CSVGTSGTANTGELFF.

This clonotype came up a few times. The chain uses TRBV15 and TRBJ2-3; TRBD1 matches at 7 bases. Germline CDR1 reads LNHNV; CDR2 reads YYDKDF (reference sequence). V was clipped by 1 base and J by 4 bases; unmatched bases: 5. This CDR3 region has 15 residues. In DNA, the CDR3 is TGTGCCACCAGCAGAGGGGGGACAGAGGCAGATACGCAGTATTTT. This sequence encodes CATSRGGTEADTQYF.

The rearrangement joins TRBV4-2 to TRBJ2-2, with 7 positions matching TRBD2. Per germline, CDR1 LGHNA and CDR2 YNFKEQ. The length of the CDR3 is 14 residues. The trim removed 3 bases at V and 7 bases at J, leaving 5 bases unmatched. CDR3 residues: CASSQGLAGGELFF. Written as DNA, the CDR3 is TGTGCCAGCAGCCAGGGGTTAGCGGGCGGGGAGCTGTTTTTT.

CDR3 in DNA: TGTGCCAGCAGTTTGGTCCGACGATCTGCCCACTATGGCTACACCTTC. It encodes CASSLVRRSAHYGYTF. The chain is built from TRBV12-3 or TRBV12-4 and TRBJ1-2, with unresolved D. V was clipped by 3 bases and J by 3 bases, with 17 bases between them. CDR3 length: 16 amino acids.

The CDR3 nucleotides read TGTGCCAGCAATTCGCCCCCACCCCATGAGCAGTTCTTC. Translation gives CASNSPPPHEQFF. V is TRBV7-9 and J is TRBJ2-1; D call uncertain. This CDR3 has 13 residues. The V gene's germline CDR1 is SEHNR and CDR2 FQNEAQ (reference sequence). Trimming removed 7 bases from V and 8 bases from J, with 15 bases in between. Looking up the rest from reference TRBV7-9 and TRBJ2-1 gives the full variable domain: DTGVSQNPRHKITKRGQNVTFRCDPISEHNRLYWYRQTLGQGPEFLTYFQNEAQLEKSRLLSDRFSAERPKGSFSTLEIQRTEQGDSAMYLCASNSPPPHEQFFGPGTRLTVL.

This clonotype has more than one count but fewer than ten. DNA of the CDR3: TGTGCCAGCCGACACCCCCCCTTGGAGACCCAGTACTTC. Protein sequence: CASRHPPLETQYF. This chain joins TRBV27 and TRBJ2-5; D unclear. Germline-derived CDR1 and CDR2 are MNHEY and SMNVEV (reference sequence). This CDR3 is 13 amino acids long. Between the trimmed V and J ends, which lost 8 bases and 5 bases, there was a span of 15 bases.

This clonotype was detected only once. The rearrangement joins TRBV5-4 to TRBJ2-7; possibly TRBD1 or TRBD2 for D (5 bases each). The CDR3 loop spans 16 amino acids. V was cut by 4 bases and J by 0 bases, with 17 bases left in between. Germline loops: CDR1 SGHNT, CDR2 YYREEE (reference sequence). CDR3 loop: CASSPGEGLNSYEQYV. CDR3 sequence (DNA): TGTGCCAGCAGCCCTGGTGAGGGGTTAAACTCCTACGAGCAGTACGTC.

The V call is TRBV6-5, the J call TRBJ1-1; D is unclear. Per germline, CDR1 MNHEY and CDR2 SVGAGI. The CDR3 runs to 14 residues. V was trimmed by 0 bases and J by 0 bases, leaving 5 bases between them. CDR3 amino acids: CASSYSAVNTEAFF. CDR3 DNA sequence: TGTGCCAGCAGTTACTCAGCAGTGAACACTGAAGCTTTCTTT.